This is a list of T cell receptor beta chains from one sample in a study of cytomegalovirus exposure and HLA in healthy donors. Clones were read by immunoSEQ multiplex PCR, and TCRdb kept only the in-frame ones, dropping some. Of about 64,000 clones listed, about 89% are singletons. Material: PBMCs. These receptors were obtained from a woman under 30 in good health and CMV-seronegative. Each CDR3 is given with its conserved first and last residue. The D gene is left open where the match is weak. Size values are once, few and many counts, or a class for expanded clones, and some rows have none.

clone_size j_call v_call d_call cdr3_length cdr3_nt cdr3_aa
NA TRBJ2-1 TRBV15 TRBD2 14 TGTGCCACAGACGGGACTAGAGGTCGCAATGAGCAGTTCTTC CATDGTRGRNEQFF
NA TRBJ2-1 TRBV11-2 TRBD2 17 TGTGCCAGCAGCTTCCTGGCGGGAGCGGGAGCTTACAATGAGCAGTTCTTC CASSFLAGAGAYNEQFF
NA TRBJ2-3 TRBV28 TRBD2 15 TGTGCCATCAGCGAGCAAGCGGGAATCACAGATACGCAGTATTTT CAISEQAGITDTQYF
NA TRBJ2-1 TRBV6-5 NA 15 TGTGCCAGCAGCTTAACTCGAAGCTCCTACAATGAGCAGTTCTTC CASSLTRSSYNEQFF
NA TRBJ2-7 TRBV27 TRBD2 15 TGTGCCAGCAAATTCTACGGTCGGGAGGGCAGCGAGCAGTACTTC CASKFYGREGSEQYF
NA TRBJ2-2 TRBV11-3 TRBD2 15 TGTGCCAGCAGCTTTCTAGCGGGAGCAACCGGGGAGCTGTTTTTT CASSFLAGATGELFF
NA TRBJ2-5 TRBV29-1 TRBD2 14 TGCAGCGCAATGACTAGCGGGAGCATAGAGACCCAGTACTTC CSAMTSGSIETQYF
NA TRBJ2-7 TRBV6-5 NA 11 TGTGCCAGCAGGAGGAACTACGAGCAGTACTTC CASRRNYEQYF
NA TRBJ1-2 TRBV19 NA 14 TGTGCCAGTAGTATCCCCCACCTATCCTATGGCTACACCTTC CASSIPHLSYGYTF
NA TRBJ1-1 TRBV19 NA 11 TGTGCCAGTAGTGGTTCGGCTGAAGCTTTCTTT CASSGSAEAFF
NA TRBJ1-6 TRBV15 TRBD1 16 TGTGCCACCAGTGCGAGAAGACAGGGGTGGTATTCACCCCTCCACTTT CATSARRQGWYSPLHF
NA TRBJ2-5 TRBV11-2 NA 13 TGTGCCAGCAGCTACAGCAGGGAAGAGACCCAGTACTTC CASSYSREETQYF
NA TRBJ1-5 TRBV19 NA 12 TGTGCCACCGGGGGGTTCGTTCAGCCCCAGCATTTT CATGGFVQPQHF
NA TRBJ1-5 TRBV4-1 NA 17 TGCGCCAGCAGCCAAGAAGAGGGTGGGGATAGCAATCAGCCCCAGCATTTT CASSQEEGGDSNQPQHF
NA TRBJ2-1 TRBV5-1 NA 13 TGCGCCAGCAGTCCAGGGGGGCCCGATGAGCAGTTCTTC CASSPGGPDEQFF
NA TRBJ1-1 TRBV19 NA 13 TGTGCCAGTAGTACCTATCGGTACACTGAAGCTTTCTTT CASSTYRYTEAFF
NA TRBJ2-5 TRBV7-9 NA 14 TGTGCCAGCACCTACAGGAACCTTGAAGAGACCCAGTACTTC CASTYRNLEETQYF
NA TRBJ1-2 TRBV18 NA 14 TGTGCCAGCTCACCACAATCGCAGGGGCCTGGCTACACCTTC CASSPQSQGPGYTF
NA TRBJ1-2 TRBV2 TRBD1 13 TGTGCCAGCAGTACTGACAGGGGGCCTGGCTACACCTTC CASSTDRGPGYTF
NA TRBJ2-5 TRBV19 NA 13 TGTGCCAGTAGTGCCAGGGTGAGGGAGACCCAGTACTTC CASSARVRETQYF
NA TRBJ2-3 TRBV29-1 NA 11 TGCAGCGTTGACTTCACAGATACGCAGTATTTT CSVDFTDTQYF
NA TRBJ2-1 TRBV2 TRBD2 20 TGTGCCAGCCTTACATTTTTGACTAGCGGGACCTCCACGACCTACAATGAGCAGTTCTTC CASLTFLTSGTSTTYNEQFF
NA TRBJ2-5 TRBV15 TRBD2 15 TGTGCCACCAGCAGAGCTTGGGGGGGCCAAGAGACCCAGTACTTC CATSRAWGGQETQYF
NA TRBJ2-2 TRBV5-6 TRBD1 15 TGTGCCAGCAGCCGGCGGACAGGGAACACCGGGGAGCTGTTTTTT CASSRRTGNTGELFF
NA TRBJ1-1 TRBV7-2 NA 15 TGTGCCAGCAGCTTAGCGCGAGGGAGGGTTGCTGAAGCTTTCTTT CASSLARGRVAEAFF
NA TRBJ1-2 TRBV28 NA 16 TGTGCCAGCACCTCGTCGTATCAGGGGATATCATATGGCTACACCTTC CASTSSYQGISYGYTF
few TRBJ1-1 TRBV6-1 TRBD1 13 TGTGCCAGCGGACAGGGGGCCGACACTGAAGCTTTCTTT CASGQGADTEAFF
NA TRBJ2-1 TRBV28 TRBD2 16 TGTGCCAGCAGTCCACACCTAGCGGGAGGGCACAATGAGCAGTTCTTC CASSPHLAGGHNEQFF
NA TRBJ1-3 TRBV28 NA 16 TGTGCCAGCAGTCAGACGCAGGGAGGTCCTGGAAACACCATATATTTT CASSQTQGGPGNTIYF
NA TRBJ1-1 TRBV15 NA 16 TGTGCCACCAGCAGAGGTGGAGGGGCTCGGGGCACTGAAGCTTTCTTT CATSRGGGARGTEAFF
once TRBJ2-7 TRBV4-1 TRBD2 14 TGCGCCAGCAGCCCGGGACTAGCGGTCTCCGAGCAGTACTTC CASSPGLAVSEQYF
NA TRBJ2-3 TRBV7-3 TRBD2 17 TGTGCCAGCAGCCCGTATATAGCGGGAGGGCTCACAGATACGCAGTATTTT CASSPYIAGGLTDTQYF
NA TRBJ2-7 TRBV30 NA 13 TGTGCCTGGAGTGTCTTGGCCTCCTACGAGCAGTACTTC CAWSVLASYEQYF
NA TRBJ2-3 TRBV2 NA 13 TGTGCCAGCAGTCTGCGGGTTACAGATACGCAGTATTTT CASSLRVTDTQYF
NA TRBJ2-7 TRBV5-1 TRBD1 14 TGCGCCAGCAGCTGGGGACAGGGGACCTACGAGCAGTACTTC CASSWGQGTYEQYF
NA TRBJ1-2 TRBV30 TRBD1 16 TGTGCCTGGAGTCTCCGGACAGGGGGTCGAGGGTATGGCTACACCTTC CAWSLRTGGRGYGYTF
NA TRBJ2-4 TRBV2 NA 13 TGTGCCAGCAGGGGGCTAGCCAAAAACATTCAGTACTTC CASRGLAKNIQYF
NA TRBJ2-5 TRBV27 NA 14 TGTGCCAGCAGTTTCACGAGATCCCAAGAGACCCAGTACTTC CASSFTRSQETQYF
NA TRBJ2-6 TRBV6-4 NA 14 TGTGCCAGCAGTCCTAGCTCTGGGGCCAACGTCCTGACTTTC CASSPSSGANVLTF
NA TRBJ2-2 TRBV5-4 NA 17 TGTGCCAGCAGCTTAGAACTCGCGGGCGCGAACACCGGGGAGCTGTTTTTT CASSLELAGANTGELFF
NA TRBJ1-2 TRBV15 NA 12 TGTGCCATAGGAACGCTAGTTGATGGCTACACCTTC CAIGTLVDGYTF
NA TRBJ2-1 TRBV7-2 TRBD2 16 TGTGCCAGCAGCCATCAAACTAGCGTCGGATACAATGAGCAGTTCTTC CASSHQTSVGYNEQFF
once TRBJ2-1 TRBV6-1 NA 12 TGTGCCAGCAGACGCCGGGACACTGAGCAGTTCTTC CASRRRDTEQFF
NA TRBJ1-5 TRBV2 NA 15 TGTGCCAGCAGTGGGACTGGTGCTAGCAATCAGCCCCAGCATTTT CASSGTGASNQPQHF
NA TRBJ1-2 TRBV27 NA 13 TGTGCCAGCAGTTTAGGGGGGGGCTATGGCTACACCTTC CASSLGGGYGYTF
NA TRBJ2-7 TRBV6-1 TRBD2 16 TGTGCCAGCAGTGAAGCGGCTTTGGGGGGGGCCTACGAGCAGTACTTC CASSEAALGGAYEQYF
once TRBJ1-2 TRBV27 NA 14 TGTGCCAGCAGTTTATCCGGACAGATCTATGGCTACACCTTC CASSLSGQIYGYTF
NA TRBJ2-5 TRBV5-4 TRBD2 15 TGTGCCAGCAGCTCTGGACTAGCGGGAGGAGAGACCCAGTACTTC CASSSGLAGGETQYF
NA TRBJ2-7 TRBV19 NA 11 TGTGCCAGTAGTATAGGGCCCGAGCAGTACTTC CASSIGPEQYF
NA TRBJ2-7 TRBV4-1 TRBD2 15 TGCGCCAGCAGCCAACTAGCGGGGGTACGGAGAGAGCAGTACTTC CASSQLAGVRREQYF
NA TRBJ2-7 TRBV7-2 TRBD2 15 TGTGCCAGCAGCCGCACGGGGGCGGGGGGGTACGAGCAGTACTTC CASSRTGAGGYEQYF
NA TRBJ2-7 TRBV10-3 NA 11 TGTGCCGCTCGGGACAACTACGAGCAGTACTTC CAARDNYEQYF
NA TRBJ2-2 TRBV28 TRBD2 15 TGTGCCAGCACGCTTACTAGCGCCAACACCGGGGAGCTGTTTTTT CASTLTSANTGELFF
NA TRBJ2-3 TRBV5-1 NA 14 TGCGCCAGCAGCTTGGCTCAGAGCACAGATACGCAGTATTTT CASSLAQSTDTQYF